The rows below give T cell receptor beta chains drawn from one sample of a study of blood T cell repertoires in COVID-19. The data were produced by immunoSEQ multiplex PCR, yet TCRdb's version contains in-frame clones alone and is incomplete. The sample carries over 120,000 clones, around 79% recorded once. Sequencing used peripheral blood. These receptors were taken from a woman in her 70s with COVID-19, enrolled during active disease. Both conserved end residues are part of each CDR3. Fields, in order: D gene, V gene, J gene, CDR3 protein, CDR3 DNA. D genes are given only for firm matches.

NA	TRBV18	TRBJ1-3	CASSPPRWSGNTIYF	TGTGCCAGCTCACCGCCCCGGTGGTCTGGAAACACCATATATTTT
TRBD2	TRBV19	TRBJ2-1	CASSISGGAYYNEQFF	TGTGCCAGTAGTATCAGCGGGGGGGCCTACTACAATGAGCAGTTCTTC
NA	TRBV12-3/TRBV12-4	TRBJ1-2	CASKESNYGYTF	TGTGCCAGCAAGGAGAGCAACTATGGCTACACCTTC
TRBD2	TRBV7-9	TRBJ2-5	CASSPSSGQGTQYF	TGTGCCAGCAGCCCATCTAGCGGCCAGGGGACCCAGTACTTC
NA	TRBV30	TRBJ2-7	CAWSARLISYEQYF	TGTGCCTGGAGTGCTCGGTTGATCTCCTACGAGCAGTACTTC
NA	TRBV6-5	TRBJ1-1	CASIRTGGTEAFF	TGTGCCAGCATCAGGACTGGTGGGACTGAAGCTTTCTTT
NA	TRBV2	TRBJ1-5	CASSELGGSNQPQHF	TGTGCCAGCAGTGAATTGGGGGGTAGCAATCAGCCCCAGCATTTT
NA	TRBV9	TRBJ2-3	CASSAGSHTDTQYF	TGTGCCAGCAGCGCCGGGTCCCACACAGATACGCAGTATTTT
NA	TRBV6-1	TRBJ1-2	CASSEMSGGPYGYTF	TGTGCCAGCAGTGAAATGTCGGGGGGGCCCTATGGCTACACCTTC
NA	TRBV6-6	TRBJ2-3	CASSYRPGGTDTQYF	TGTGCCAGCAGTTACCGTCCGGGGGGCACAGATACGCAGTATTTT
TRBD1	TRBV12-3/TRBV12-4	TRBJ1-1	CASSRGTGVEAFF	TGTGCCAGCAGCCGCGGGACAGGGGTTGAAGCTTTCTTT
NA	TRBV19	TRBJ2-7	CASSTGAASSYEQYF	TGTGCCAGTAGTACAGGGGCCGCTAGCTCCTACGAGCAGTACTTC
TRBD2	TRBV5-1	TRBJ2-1	CASSPGGAVGYNEQFF	TGCGCCAGCAGCCCCGGGGGGGCGGTGGGCTACAATGAGCAGTTCTTC